Sequencing of this T cell receptor (beta chain) was carried out in a study of blood T cell repertoires in COVID-19. About the research overall: PBMCs, B-cell-depleted T cells, or T cells were the source of the cDNA or gDNA that made up the material.

This clone showed up just a few times. Germline CDR1 reads SGDLS; CDR2 reads YYNGEE. The length of the CDR3 is 15 residues. The V gene lost 3 bases and the J gene lost 0 bases, with 12 bases spanning the gap. Original analysis: For nucleated cells, counts were estimated from reference gene primer amplification. Profiling relied on immunoSEQ multiplex PCR, and the TCRdb table lists in-frame clones only, not all of them. D and trimming were read from the DNA, whereas the V and J calls and clone size are those reported in that table. The table records 50,000 or so clones, roughly 82% of them present only once.

This TCR came from a woman aged 80 or older with acute or convalescent COVID-19. The specimen sequenced was peripheral blood. This sequence joins TRBV9 and TRBJ2-5; perhaps TRBD1 as D (6 bases). DNA of the CDR3: TGTGCCAGCAGCGCAGGGGCTGGGTACCAAGAGACCCAGTACTTC. Translated, it gives CASSAGAGYQETQYF.